A selection of T cell receptor beta chains follows, all from one sample in a study of cytomegalovirus exposure and HLA in healthy donors. Measured with immunoSEQ multiplex PCR; TCRdb has only the in-frame clones, and not every one. The data hold about 110,000 clones, with less than 85% observed a single time. The sequencing input was PBMCs. The receptors originated from a young man in good health and CMV-seropositive. The CDR3 runs from the conserved cysteine through the conserved F or W. A D gene is named only where the DNA matches it firmly. Part of the rows lack a size; the others show once, few, many or a class for expanded clones.

size: few; J: TRBJ2-2; D: TRBD2; V: TRBV19; CDR3: CASSLGLAGGRTGGELFF; DNA: TGTGCCAGTAGTCTTGGACTAGCGGGGGGGAGAACGGGCGGGGAGCTGTTTTTT
size: few; J: TRBJ2-5; D: TRBD1; V: TRBV9; CDR3: CASSVGQGNQETQYF; DNA: TGTGCCAGCAGCGTAGGACAGGGGAATCAAGAGACCCAGTACTTC
size: -; J: TRBJ1-5; D: -; V: TRBV6-6; CDR3: CASSYFDGGGQPQHF; DNA: TGTGCCAGCAGTTACTTCGACGGTGGCGGTCAGCCCCAGCATTTT
size: -; J: TRBJ2-7; D: TRBD2; V: TRBV15; CDR3: CATSRDFTSGGPGGYEQYF; DNA: TGTGCCACCAGCAGAGACTTCACTAGCGGGGGGCCGGGGGGCTACGAGCAGTACTTC
size: -; J: TRBJ2-7; D: TRBD1; V: TRBV5-5; CDR3: CASAGAGGSYEQYF; DNA: TGTGCCAGCGCCGGGGCAGGGGGCTCCTACGAGCAGTACTTC
size: -; J: TRBJ2-3; D: -; V: TRBV14; CDR3: CASSQGRAHSGTQYF; DNA: TGTGCCAGCAGCCAAGGGCGGGCGCACTCGGGGACGCAGTATTTT
size: once; J: TRBJ1-1; D: -; V: TRBV29-1; CDR3: CSVHPGVMNTEAFF; DNA: TGCAGCGTCCACCCCGGGGTCATGAACACTGAAGCTTTCTTT
size: -; J: TRBJ1-2; D: -; V: TRBV11-2; CDR3: CASSLEYGVNYGYTF; DNA: TGTGCCAGCAGCTTAGAATACGGGGTTAACTATGGCTACACCTTC
size: -; J: TRBJ2-7; D: -; V: TRBV9; CDR3: CASSPTHRESSYEQYF; DNA: TGTGCCAGCAGCCCCACCCACAGGGAAAGCTCCTACGAGCAGTACTTC
size: -; J: TRBJ2-1; D: TRBD1; V: TRBV9; CDR3: CASSGTGGTGGYNEQFF; DNA: TGTGCCAGCAGCGGGACGGGGGGGACAGGGGGGTACAATGAGCAGTTCTTC
size: -; J: TRBJ1-4; D: TRBD1; V: TRBV5-5; CDR3: CASSLDFEQGVTNEKLFF; DNA: TGTGCCAGCAGCTTGGATTTTGAACAGGGGGTAACTAATGAAAAACTGTTTTTT
size: -; J: TRBJ2-7; D: TRBD2; V: TRBV19; CDR3: CASSMTSGGSYEQYF; DNA: TGTGCCAGTAGTATGACTAGCGGGGGATCCTACGAGCAGTACTTC
size: -; J: TRBJ2-7; D: -; V: TRBV11-2; CDR3: CASSSTTVSYEQYF; DNA: TGTGCCAGCAGCTCTACGACAGTTTCCTACGAGCAGTACTTC
size: -; J: TRBJ1-5; D: -; V: TRBV7-9; CDR3: CASSWGRNNQPQHF; DNA: TGTGCCAGCAGCTGGGGGCGGAATAATCAGCCCCAGCATTTT
size: -; J: TRBJ1-6; D: -; V: TRBV30; CDR3: CAWSGYNSPLHF; DNA: TGTGCCTGGAGCGGCTATAATTCACCCCTCCACTTT
size: -; J: TRBJ2-1; D: -; V: TRBV28; CDR3: CASSLPRSLQFF; DNA: TGTGCCAGCAGTTTACCCCGGAGCCTACAGTTCTTC
size: -; J: TRBJ2-3; D: TRBD2; V: TRBV5-1; CDR3: CASSPGLAGALNTDTQYF; DNA: TGCGCCAGCAGCCCGGGACTAGCGGGGGCACTAAACACAGATACGCAGTATTTT
size: once; J: TRBJ2-1; D: TRBD1; V: TRBV28; CDR3: CASSTGGSFGEQFF; DNA: TGTGCCAGCAGTACAGGGGGTAGCTTCGGGGAGCAGTTCTTC
size: -; J: TRBJ1-5; D: -; V: TRBV4-1; CDR3: CASSQALPGWPQHF; DNA: TGCGCCAGCAGCCAGGCCCTGCCGGGGTGGCCCCAGCATTTT
size: -; J: TRBJ1-1; D: -; V: TRBV28; CDR3: CASTNPGGKAFF; DNA: TGTGCCAGCACCAACCCCGGGGGTAAAGCTTTCTTT
size: -; J: TRBJ1-5; D: TRBD1; V: TRBV6-6; CDR3: CASSPGTANQPQHF; DNA: TGTGCCAGCAGCCCGGGGACAGCAAATCAGCCCCAGCATTTT
size: -; J: TRBJ1-1; D: -; V: TRBV9; CDR3: CASSVDAGRSGEAFF; DNA: TGTGCCAGCAGCGTAGACGCGGGCCGATCGGGTGAAGCTTTCTTT
size: -; J: TRBJ2-2; D: TRBD1; V: TRBV9; CDR3: CASSAGDSILAGELFF; DNA: TGTGCCAGCAGCGCCGGGGACAGCATCCTCGCCGGGGAGCTGTTTTTT
size: -; J: TRBJ2-7; D: TRBD1; V: TRBV28; CDR3: CASSFARDSYEQYF; DNA: TGTGCCAGCAGTTTCGCCCGGGACAGCTACGAGCAGTACTTC
size: -; J: TRBJ2-5; D: TRBD2; V: TRBV25-1; CDR3: CASSERTRFRREGETQYF; DNA: TGTGCCAGCAGTGAAAGGACTAGGTTTCGTCGTGAGGGAGAGACCCAGTACTTC
size: few; J: TRBJ2-5; D: -; V: TRBV7-2; CDR3: CASSLLQGGSQETQYF; DNA: TGTGCCAGCAGCTTATTGCAGGGCGGATCCCAAGAGACCCAGTACTTC
size: -; J: TRBJ2-5; D: TRBD2; V: TRBV28; CDR3: CASRPGWTSGGEETQYF; DNA: TGTGCCAGCAGGCCTGGATGGACTAGCGGGGGGGAAGAGACCCAGTACTTC
size: once; J: TRBJ2-5; D: TRBD1; V: TRBV28; CDR3: CASSLSRGRGETQYF; DNA: TGTGCCAGCAGTTTATCCAGGGGGCGTGGAGAGACCCAGTACTTC
size: once; J: TRBJ2-3; D: -; V: TRBV19; CDR3: CASTAGTSTDTQYF; DNA: TGTGCCAGTACGGCGGGGACTAGCACAGATACGCAGTATTTT
size: once; J: TRBJ2-1; D: -; V: TRBV13; CDR3: CASSPGGETPYNEQFF; DNA: TGTGCCAGCAGCCCCGGCGGGGAAACACCCTACAATGAGCAGTTCTTC
size: -; J: TRBJ2-5; D: -; V: TRBV6-5; CDR3: CASSWRLGGQTQYF; DNA: TGTGCCAGCAGTTGGAGATTGGGGGGGCAGACCCAGTACTTC
size: few; J: TRBJ2-5; D: TRBD2; V: TRBV7-2; CDR3: CASSLAQAGIGETQYF; DNA: TGTGCCAGCAGCTTAGCGCAAGCGGGGATAGGAGAGACCCAGTACTTC
size: once; J: TRBJ2-1; D: TRBD1; V: TRBV6-6; CDR3: CASSSRDRNNEQFF; DNA: TGTGCCAGCAGTTCCCGGGACAGAAACAATGAGCAGTTCTTC
size: few; J: TRBJ1-5; D: -; V: TRBV6-1; CDR3: CASRVTGEGNQPQHF; DNA: TGTGCCAGCAGGGTGACAGGAGAGGGAAATCAGCCCCAGCATTTT
size: -; J: TRBJ1-2; D: -; V: TRBV5-6; CDR3: CASSPTQGSYGYTF; DNA: TGTGCCAGCAGCCCAACTCAGGGATCTTATGGCTACACCTTC
size: -; J: TRBJ1-5; D: TRBD1; V: TRBV9; CDR3: CASSASRDRYSNQPQHF; DNA: TGTGCCAGCAGCGCGTCCCGGGACAGGTATAGCAATCAGCCCCAGCATTTT
size: -; J: TRBJ2-7; D: TRBD1; V: TRBV7-8; CDR3: CASSTWTGNEQYF; DNA: TGTGCCAGCAGCACTTGGACAGGGAACGAGCAGTACTTC
size: -; J: TRBJ2-7; D: TRBD2; V: TRBV19; CDR3: CASSGEARTSFSYEQYF; DNA: TGTGCCAGTAGTGGTGAAGCCCGGACTAGCTTCTCCTACGAGCAGTACTTC
size: -; J: TRBJ2-5; D: -; V: TRBV5-4; CDR3: CASSLEYRREQYF; DNA: TGTGCCAGCAGCTTGGAATACAGAAGGGAGCAGTACTTC
size: -; J: TRBJ2-2; D: -; V: TRBV7-9; CDR3: CASSTSVSGELFF; DNA: TGTGCCAGCAGCACGTCGGTATCCGGGGAGCTGTTTTTT
size: -; J: TRBJ2-5; D: -; V: TRBV14; CDR3: CASSQDFGISETQYF; DNA: TGTGCCAGCAGCCAAGATTTCGGGATCTCGGAGACCCAGTACTTC
size: -; J: TRBJ1-1; D: -; V: TRBV30; CDR3: CAWSVGQNTEAFF; DNA: TGTGCCTGGAGTGTAGGACAGAACACTGAAGCTTTCTTT
size: -; J: TRBJ1-1; D: -; V: TRBV30; CDR3: CAWSDFNTEAFF; DNA: TGTGCCTGGAGTGACTTTAACACTGAAGCTTTCTTT
size: -; J: TRBJ2-7; D: -; V: TRBV18; CDR3: CASSPLTGSYEQYF; DNA: TGTGCCAGCTCACCCCTAACGGGCTCCTACGAGCAGTACTTC
size: -; J: TRBJ1-1; D: -; V: TRBV2; CDR3: CASSFGQPEAFF; DNA: TGTGCCAGCAGCTTTGGACAGCCTGAAGCTTTCTTT
size: once; J: TRBJ2-6; D: -; V: TRBV29-1; CDR3: CSVPGGPGANVLTF; DNA: TGCAGCGTACCAGGTGGCCCTGGGGCCAACGTCCTGACTTTC
size: -; J: TRBJ1-2; D: -; V: TRBV11-2; CDR3: CASSLLSNYGYTF; DNA: TGTGCCAGCAGCCTCCTTTCCAACTATGGCTACACCTTC
size: -; J: TRBJ1-1; D: TRBD1; V: TRBV4-2; CDR3: CASSQWAGGTEAFF; DNA: TGTGCCAGCAGCCAATGGGCAGGGGGAACTGAAGCTTTCTTT
size: once; J: TRBJ2-5; D: TRBD2; V: TRBV19; CDR3: CASRTSGGEGETQYF; DNA: TGTGCCAGTCGGACTAGCGGGGGAGAGGGAGAGACCCAGTACTTC